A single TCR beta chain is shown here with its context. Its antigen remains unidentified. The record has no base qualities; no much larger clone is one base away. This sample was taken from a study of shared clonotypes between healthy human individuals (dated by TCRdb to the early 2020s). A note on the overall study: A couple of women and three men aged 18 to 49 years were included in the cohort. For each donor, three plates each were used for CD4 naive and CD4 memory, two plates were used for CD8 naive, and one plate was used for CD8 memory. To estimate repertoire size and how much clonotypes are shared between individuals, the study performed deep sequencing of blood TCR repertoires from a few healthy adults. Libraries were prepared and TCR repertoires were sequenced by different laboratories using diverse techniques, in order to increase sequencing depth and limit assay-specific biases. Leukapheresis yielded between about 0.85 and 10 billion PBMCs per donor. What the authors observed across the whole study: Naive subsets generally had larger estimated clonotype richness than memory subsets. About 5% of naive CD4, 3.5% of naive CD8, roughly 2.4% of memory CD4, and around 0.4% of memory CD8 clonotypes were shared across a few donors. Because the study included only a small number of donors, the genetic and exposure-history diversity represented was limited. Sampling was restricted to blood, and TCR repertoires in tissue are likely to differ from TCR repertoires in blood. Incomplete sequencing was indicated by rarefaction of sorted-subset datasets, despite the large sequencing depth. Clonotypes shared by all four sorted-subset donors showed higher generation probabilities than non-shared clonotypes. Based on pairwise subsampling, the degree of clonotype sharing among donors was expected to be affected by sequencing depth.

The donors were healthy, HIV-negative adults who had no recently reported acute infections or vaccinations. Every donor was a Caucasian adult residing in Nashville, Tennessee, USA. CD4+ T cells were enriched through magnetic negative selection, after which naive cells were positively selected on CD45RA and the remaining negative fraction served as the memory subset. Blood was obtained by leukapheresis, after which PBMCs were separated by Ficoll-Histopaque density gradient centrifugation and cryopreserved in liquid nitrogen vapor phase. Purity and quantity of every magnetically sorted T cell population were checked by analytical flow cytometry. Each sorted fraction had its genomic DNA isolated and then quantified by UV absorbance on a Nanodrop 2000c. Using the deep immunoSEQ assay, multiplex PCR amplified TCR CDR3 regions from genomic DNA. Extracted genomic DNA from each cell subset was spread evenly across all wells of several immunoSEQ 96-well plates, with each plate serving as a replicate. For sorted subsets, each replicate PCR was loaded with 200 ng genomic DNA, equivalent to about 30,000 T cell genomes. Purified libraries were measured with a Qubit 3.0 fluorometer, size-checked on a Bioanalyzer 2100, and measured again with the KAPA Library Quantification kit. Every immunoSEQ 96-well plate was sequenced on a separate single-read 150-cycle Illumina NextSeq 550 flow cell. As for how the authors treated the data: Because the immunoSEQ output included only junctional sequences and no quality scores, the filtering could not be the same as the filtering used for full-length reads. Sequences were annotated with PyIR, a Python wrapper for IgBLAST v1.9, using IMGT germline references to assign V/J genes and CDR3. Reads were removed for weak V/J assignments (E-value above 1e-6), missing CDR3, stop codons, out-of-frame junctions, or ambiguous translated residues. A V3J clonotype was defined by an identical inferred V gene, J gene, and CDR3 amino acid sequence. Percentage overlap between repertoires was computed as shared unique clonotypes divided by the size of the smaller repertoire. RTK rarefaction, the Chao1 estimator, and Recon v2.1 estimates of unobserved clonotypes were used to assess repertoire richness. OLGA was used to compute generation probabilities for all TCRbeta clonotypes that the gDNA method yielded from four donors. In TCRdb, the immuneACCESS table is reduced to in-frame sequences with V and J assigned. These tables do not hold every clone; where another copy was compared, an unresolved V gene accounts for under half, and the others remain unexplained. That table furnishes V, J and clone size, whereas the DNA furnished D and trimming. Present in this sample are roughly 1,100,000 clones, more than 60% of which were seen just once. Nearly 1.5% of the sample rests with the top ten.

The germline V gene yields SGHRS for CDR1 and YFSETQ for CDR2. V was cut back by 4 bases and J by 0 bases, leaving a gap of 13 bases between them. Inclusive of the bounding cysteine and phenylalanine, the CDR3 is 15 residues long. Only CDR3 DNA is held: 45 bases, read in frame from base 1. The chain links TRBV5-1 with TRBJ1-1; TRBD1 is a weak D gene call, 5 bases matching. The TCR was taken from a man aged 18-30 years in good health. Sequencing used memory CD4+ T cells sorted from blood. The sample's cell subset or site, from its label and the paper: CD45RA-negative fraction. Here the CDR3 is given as CASSPGGVMNTEAFF. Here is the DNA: TGCGCCAGCAGCCCCGGAGGGGTCATGAACACTGAAGCTTTCTTT.